Included here is one T cell receptor beta chain sequence, with context. The entry originates in a study of blood T cell repertoires in COVID-19. Study-level background: PBMCs, B-cell-depleted T cells, or T cells provided the cDNA or gDNA that made up the material.

The germline V gene encodes CDR1 SGHAT and CDR2 FQNNGV. The CDR3 has 13 amino acids. The junction had 10 bases not matched to a gene; V was cut back by 4 bases and J by 14 bases. Sequencing was performed with immunoSEQ multiplex PCR; in TCRdb, only in-frame clones are kept and a portion is missing. The data contain roughly 250,000 clones, around 90% of them singletons. Sequencing was performed on PBMCs or T cells enriched from blood (not recorded which). This chain links TRBV11-2 with TRBJ1-4; 7 nucleotides align to TRBD1. The receptor was isolated from a woman aged 25 to 45 with acute COVID-19. CDR3 region: CASSSPDRRKLFF. The CDR3 DNA is TGTGCCAGCAGCTCACCGGACAGGCGAAAGCTGTTTTTT.